This T cell receptor beta chain comes out of a study of CD8 T cells in Susac syndrome. Study details: Within the group of sequenced Susac syndrome patients, over 5 had active disease and eight were in remission. The Susac syndrome patients were therapy-naive, on corticosteroids, or on intravenous immunoglobulin alone at blood draw.

Germline CDR1 DFQATT, CDR2 SNEGSKA (reference sequence). Germline trimming cut 6 bases from V and 2 bases from J; bases unmatched to any gene: 9. The CDR3 loop spans 14 amino acids. Broader study findings: Within Susac syndrome CD4+ T cell repertoires, clonal expansion was not evident.

Reverse transcription used roughly 0.45 to 1 ug RNA and random hexamers. The amplification used immunoSEQ multiplex PCR on TCR beta CDR3; it spanned 54 Vbeta and 13 Jbeta. TCRdb processed the immunoSEQ multiplex PCR reads anew with MiXCR; each CDR3 protein has one entry. The data contain about 140,000 distinct CDR3 sequences, more than 85% of them seen just once; the ten biggest clones take up roughly 0.14%. Points on this clonotype: Its antigen is undetermined.

Sequencing was carried out using CD4+ T cells from PBMCs. The TCR comes from a human donor with Susac syndrome. This sequence joins TRBV20-1 and TRBJ2-7; 8 nucleotides match TRBD1. CDR3 in DNA: TGCAGTGCCCCGGGGACAGGCTTAACCTACGAGCAGTACTTC. Encoded protein: CSAPGTGLTYEQYF.